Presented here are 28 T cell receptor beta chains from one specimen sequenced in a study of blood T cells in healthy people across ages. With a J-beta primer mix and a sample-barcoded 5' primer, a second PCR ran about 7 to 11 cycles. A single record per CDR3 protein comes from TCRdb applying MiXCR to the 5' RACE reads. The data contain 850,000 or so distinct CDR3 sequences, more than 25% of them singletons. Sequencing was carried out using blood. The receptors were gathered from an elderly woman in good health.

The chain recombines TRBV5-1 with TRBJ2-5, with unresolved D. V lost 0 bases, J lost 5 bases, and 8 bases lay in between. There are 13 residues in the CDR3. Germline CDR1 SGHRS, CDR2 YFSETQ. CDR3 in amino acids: CASSLDPTETQYF. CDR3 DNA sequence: TGCGCCAGCAGCTTGGACCCAACGGAGACCCAGTACTTC.

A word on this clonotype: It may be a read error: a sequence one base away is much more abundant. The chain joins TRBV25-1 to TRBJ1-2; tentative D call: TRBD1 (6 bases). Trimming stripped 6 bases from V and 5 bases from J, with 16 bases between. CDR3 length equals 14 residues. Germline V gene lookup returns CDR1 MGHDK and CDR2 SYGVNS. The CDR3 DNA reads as TGTGCCAGCAGCCTCGGGACAACTGCTTATGGCTACACCTTC. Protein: CASSLGTTAYGYTF.

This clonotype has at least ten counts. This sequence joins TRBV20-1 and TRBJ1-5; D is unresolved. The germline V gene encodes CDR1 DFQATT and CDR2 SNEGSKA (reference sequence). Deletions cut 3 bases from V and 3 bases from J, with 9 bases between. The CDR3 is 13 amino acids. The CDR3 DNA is TGCAGTGCTAGTACGGGCCCCAATCAGCCCCAGCATTTT. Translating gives CSASTGPNQPQHF.

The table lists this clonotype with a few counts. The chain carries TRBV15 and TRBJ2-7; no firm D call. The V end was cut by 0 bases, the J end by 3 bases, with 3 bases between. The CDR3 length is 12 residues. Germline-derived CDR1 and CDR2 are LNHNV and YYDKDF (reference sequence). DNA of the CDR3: TGTGCCACCAGCAGAGAATACTACGAGCAGTACTTC. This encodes CATSREYYEQYF.

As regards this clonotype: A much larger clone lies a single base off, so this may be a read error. In DNA form, the CDR3 reads TGCAGTGCTAGAGATTTTAAGAGACAGGGGGATCGGGGCAATGAGCAGTACTTC. It encodes CSARDFKRQGDRGNEQYF. The V gene is TRBV20-1, the J gene TRBJ2-5; 9 bases fit TRBD1. This CDR3 has 18 residues. J lost 11 bases, V lost 0 bases, and 22 bases had no gene match. Germline CDR1 and CDR2: DFQATT and SNEGSKA (reference sequence).

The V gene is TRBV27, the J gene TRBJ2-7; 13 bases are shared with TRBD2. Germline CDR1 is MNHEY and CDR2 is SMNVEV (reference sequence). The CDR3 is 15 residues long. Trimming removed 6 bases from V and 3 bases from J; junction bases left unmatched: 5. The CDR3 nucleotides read TGTGCCAGCAGATCACTAGCGGGAGGGTTCTACGAGCAGTACTTC. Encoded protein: CASRSLAGGFYEQYF.

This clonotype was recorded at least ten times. The CDR3: CASSLDVVAYGYTF. CDR3 in DNA: TGTGCCAGCAGCTTGGACGTGGTCGCCTATGGCTACACCTTC. The chain couples TRBV5-5 to TRBJ1-2; no definite D call. The CDR3 is 14 residues long. Germline loops: CDR1 SGHKS, CDR2 YYEKEE (reference sequence). The V and J ends lost 0 bases and 4 bases respectively, with 10 bases between them.

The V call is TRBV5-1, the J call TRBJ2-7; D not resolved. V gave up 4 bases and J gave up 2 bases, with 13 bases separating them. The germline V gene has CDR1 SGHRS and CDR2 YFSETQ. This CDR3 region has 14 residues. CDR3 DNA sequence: TGCGCCAGCAGCCAGGACGGACGTCCCTACGAGCAGTACTTC. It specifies CASSQDGRPYEQYF.

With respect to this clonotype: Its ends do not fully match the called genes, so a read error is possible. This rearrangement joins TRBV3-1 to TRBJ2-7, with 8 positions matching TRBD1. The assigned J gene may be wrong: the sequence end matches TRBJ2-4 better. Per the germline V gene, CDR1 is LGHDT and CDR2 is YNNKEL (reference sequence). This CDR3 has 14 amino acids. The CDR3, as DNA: TGTACCAGCAGTCTCGGACAGGGAGGAAACATTCAGTACTTC. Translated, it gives CTSSLGQGGNIQYF.

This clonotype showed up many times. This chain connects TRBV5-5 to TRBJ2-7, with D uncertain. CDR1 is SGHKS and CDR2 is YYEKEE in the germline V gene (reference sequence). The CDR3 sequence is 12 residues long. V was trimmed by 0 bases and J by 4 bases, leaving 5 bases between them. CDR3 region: CASSLERYEQYF. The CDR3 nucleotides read TGTGCCAGCAGCTTGGAACGGTACGAGCAGTACTTC.

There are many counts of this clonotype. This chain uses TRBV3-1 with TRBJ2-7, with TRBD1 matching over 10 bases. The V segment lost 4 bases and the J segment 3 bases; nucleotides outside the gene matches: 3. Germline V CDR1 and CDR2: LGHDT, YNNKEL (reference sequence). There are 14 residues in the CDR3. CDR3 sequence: CASSLRTGGYEQYF. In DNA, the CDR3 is TGTGCCAGCAGCCTTCGGACAGGGGGCTACGAGCAGTACTTC.

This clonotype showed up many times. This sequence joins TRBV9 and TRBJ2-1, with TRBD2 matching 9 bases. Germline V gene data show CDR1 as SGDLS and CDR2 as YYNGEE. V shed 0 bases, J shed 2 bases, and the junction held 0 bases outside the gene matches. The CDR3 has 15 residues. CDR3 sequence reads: CASSVGGGAYNEQFF. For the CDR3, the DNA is TGTGCCAGCAGCGTAGGCGGGGGGGCCTACAATGAGCAGTTCTTC. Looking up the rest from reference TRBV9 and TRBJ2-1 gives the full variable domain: DSGVTQTPKHLITATGQRVTLRCSPRSGDLSVYWYQQSLDQGLQFLIQYYNGEERAKGNILERFSAQQFPDLHSELNLSSLELGDSALYFCASSVGGGAYNEQFFGPGTRLTVL.

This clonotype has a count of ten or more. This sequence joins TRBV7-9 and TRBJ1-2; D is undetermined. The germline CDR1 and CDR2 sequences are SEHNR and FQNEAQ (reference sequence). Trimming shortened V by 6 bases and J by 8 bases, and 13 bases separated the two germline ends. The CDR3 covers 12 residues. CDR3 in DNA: TGTGCCAGCAGTATTATCTTGAGCGGCTACACCTTC. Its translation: CASSIILSGYTF.

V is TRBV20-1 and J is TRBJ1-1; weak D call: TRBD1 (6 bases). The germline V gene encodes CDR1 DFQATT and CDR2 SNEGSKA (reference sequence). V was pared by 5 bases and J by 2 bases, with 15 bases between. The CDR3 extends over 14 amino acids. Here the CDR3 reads CSAPRLDSNTEAFF. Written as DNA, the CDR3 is TGCAGTGCTCCTCGCTTGGACAGCAACACTGAAGCTTTCTTT.

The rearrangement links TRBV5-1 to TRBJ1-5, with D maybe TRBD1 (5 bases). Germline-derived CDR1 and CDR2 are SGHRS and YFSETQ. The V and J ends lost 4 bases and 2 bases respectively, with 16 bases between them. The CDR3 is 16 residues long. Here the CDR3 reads CASSPGLSPGNQPQHF. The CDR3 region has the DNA TGCGCCAGCAGCCCGGGACTCTCTCCAGGCAATCAGCCCCAGCATTTT. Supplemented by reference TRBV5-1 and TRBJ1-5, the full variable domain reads KAGVTQTPRYLIKTRGQQVTLSCSPISGHRSVSWYQQTPGQGLQFLFEYFSETQRNKGNFPGRFSGRQFSNSRSEMNVSTLELGDSALYLCASSPGLSPGNQPQHFGDGTRLSIL.

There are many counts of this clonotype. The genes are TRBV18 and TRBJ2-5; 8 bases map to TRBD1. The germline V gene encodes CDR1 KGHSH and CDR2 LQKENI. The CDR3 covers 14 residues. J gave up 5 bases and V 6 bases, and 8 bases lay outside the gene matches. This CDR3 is CASSPAGGGETQYF. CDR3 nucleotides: TGTGCCAGCTCCCCCGCAGGGGGCGGCGAGACCCAGTACTTC.

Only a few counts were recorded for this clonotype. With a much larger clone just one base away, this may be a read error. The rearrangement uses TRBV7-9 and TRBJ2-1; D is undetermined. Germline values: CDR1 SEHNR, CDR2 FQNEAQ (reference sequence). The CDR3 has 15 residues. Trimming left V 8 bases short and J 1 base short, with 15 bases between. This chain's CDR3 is CASGKVGQSYNEQFF. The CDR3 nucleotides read TGTGCCAGCGGAAAGGTAGGTCAATCCTACAATGAGCAGTTCTTC.

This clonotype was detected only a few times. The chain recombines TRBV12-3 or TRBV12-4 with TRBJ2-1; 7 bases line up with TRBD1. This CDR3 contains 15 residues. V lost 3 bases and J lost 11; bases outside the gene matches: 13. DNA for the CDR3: TGTGCCAGCAGTTTTTCGGGACAGAGGGATAATAAGCAGTTCTTC. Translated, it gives CASSFSGQRDNKQFF.

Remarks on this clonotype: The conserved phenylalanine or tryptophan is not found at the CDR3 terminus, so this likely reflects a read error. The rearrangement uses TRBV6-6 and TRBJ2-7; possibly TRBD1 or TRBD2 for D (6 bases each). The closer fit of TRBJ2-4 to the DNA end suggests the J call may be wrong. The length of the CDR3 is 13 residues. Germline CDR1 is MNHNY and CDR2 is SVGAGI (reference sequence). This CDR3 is CAASKGGENIQYL. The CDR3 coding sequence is TGTGCTGCCTCCAAGGGGGGTGAAAACATTCAGTACCTC.

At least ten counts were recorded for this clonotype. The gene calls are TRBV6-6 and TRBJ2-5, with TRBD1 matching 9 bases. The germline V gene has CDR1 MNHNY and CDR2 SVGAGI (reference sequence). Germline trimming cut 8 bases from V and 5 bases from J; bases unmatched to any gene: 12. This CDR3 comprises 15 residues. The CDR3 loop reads CASASRQGVAETQYF. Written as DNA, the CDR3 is TGTGCCAGCGCCAGTCGACAGGGGGTGGCGGAGACCCAGTACTTC.

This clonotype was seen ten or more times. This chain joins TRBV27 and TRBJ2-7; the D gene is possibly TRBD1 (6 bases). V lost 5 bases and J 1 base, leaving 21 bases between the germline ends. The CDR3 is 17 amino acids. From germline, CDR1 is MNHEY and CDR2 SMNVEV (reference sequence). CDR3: CASSKNPQGFRSYEQYF. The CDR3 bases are TGTGCCAGCAGTAAAAACCCGCAGGGGTTTCGTTCCTACGAGCAGTACTTC.

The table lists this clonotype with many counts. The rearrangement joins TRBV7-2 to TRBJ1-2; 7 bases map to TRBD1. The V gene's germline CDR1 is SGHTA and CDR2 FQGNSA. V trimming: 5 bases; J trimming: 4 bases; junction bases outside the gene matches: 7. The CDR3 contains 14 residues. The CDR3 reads CASSVRDSLYGYTF. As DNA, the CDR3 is TGTGCCAGCAGCGTCCGGGACAGCCTCTATGGCTACACCTTC.

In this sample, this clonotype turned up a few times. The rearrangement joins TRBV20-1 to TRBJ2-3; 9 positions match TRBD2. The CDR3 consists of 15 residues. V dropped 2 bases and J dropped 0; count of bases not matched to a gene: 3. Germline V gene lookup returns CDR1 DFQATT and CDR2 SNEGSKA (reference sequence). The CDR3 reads CSARFGTSSTDTQYF. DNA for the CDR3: TGCAGTGCTAGATTCGGGACTAGCAGCACAGATACGCAGTATTTT.

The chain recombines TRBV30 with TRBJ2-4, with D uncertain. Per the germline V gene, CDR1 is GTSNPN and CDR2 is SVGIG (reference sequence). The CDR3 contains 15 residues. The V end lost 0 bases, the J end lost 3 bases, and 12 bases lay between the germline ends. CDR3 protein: CAWSVQRSGKNIQYF. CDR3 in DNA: TGTGCCTGGAGTGTACAACGAAGTGGCAAAAACATTCAGTACTTC.

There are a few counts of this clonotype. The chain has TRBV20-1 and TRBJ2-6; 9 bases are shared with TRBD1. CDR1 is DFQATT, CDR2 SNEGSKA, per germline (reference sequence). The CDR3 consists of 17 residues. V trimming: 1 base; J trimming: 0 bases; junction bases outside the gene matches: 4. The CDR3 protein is CSARAGQGYSGANVLTF. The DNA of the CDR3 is TGCAGTGCTAGAGCGGGACAGGGCTACTCTGGGGCCAACGTCCTGACTTTC.

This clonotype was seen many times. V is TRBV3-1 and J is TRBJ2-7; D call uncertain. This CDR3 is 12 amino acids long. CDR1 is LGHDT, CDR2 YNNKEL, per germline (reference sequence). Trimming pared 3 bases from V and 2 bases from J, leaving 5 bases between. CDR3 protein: CASSQGPYEQYF. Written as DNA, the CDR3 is TGTGCCAGCAGCCAGGGTCCCTACGAGCAGTACTTC.

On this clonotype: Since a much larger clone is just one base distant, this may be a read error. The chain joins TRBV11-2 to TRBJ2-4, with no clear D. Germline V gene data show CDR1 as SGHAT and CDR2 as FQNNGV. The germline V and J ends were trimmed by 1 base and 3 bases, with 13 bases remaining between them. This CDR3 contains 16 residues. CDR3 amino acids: CASSLVGKLVKNIQYF. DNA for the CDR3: TGTGCCAGCAGCTTAGTAGGGAAGTTAGTCAAAAACATTCAGTACTTC.

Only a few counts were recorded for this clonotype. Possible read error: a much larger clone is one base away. This CDR3 is CAISGIGGGSYNEQYF. The CDR3 DNA follows: TGTGCCATCAGTGGAATCGGGGGGGGCTCCTACAATGAGCAGTACTTC. J is TRBJ2-1 and V is TRBV10-3; 8 positions agree with TRBD2. The J call is in doubt because the DNA end fits TRBJ2-7 better. Germline V gene lookup returns CDR1 ENHRY and CDR2 SYGVKD. This CDR3 region has 16 residues.